These 5 T cell receptor beta chains originate from one sample sequenced in a study of OX40 agonist ivuxolimab in advanced cancers. Profiling relied on immunoSEQ multiplex PCR, and the TCRdb table lists in-frame clones only, not all of them. The profile shows around 74,000 clones, approximately 90% of them singletons. The sample consisted of CD4+ or CD8+ T cells sorted from blood, taken in a trial of the OX40 agonist ivuxolimab. The origin of the receptors is an adult with an advanced solid tumor such as melanoma, head and neck, liver or kidney cancer.

About this clone itself: Sequence at one end of the junction differs from germline and may be a read error. V usage is TRBV28 and J usage is TRBJ1-1; D might be TRBD1 (6 bases). The germline gives CDR1 MDHEN, CDR2 SYDVKM. This CDR3 spans 14 amino acids. The CDR3 spells CASSPPTTTGGPYF. The CDR3 DNA reads TGTGCCAGCAGTCCTCCTACTACGACAGGAGGCCCTTACTTT.

The CDR3 nucleotides are TGTGCTTCGGCCGGGAGGGGGTGGACAGATACGCAGTATTTT. It translates to CASAGRGWTDTQYF. The chain links TRBV19 to TRBJ2-3; 8 nucleotides agree with TRBD2. The CDR3 contains 14 residues. Per the germline V gene, CDR1 is LNHDA and CDR2 is SQIVND (reference sequence).

The V call is TRBV13, the J call TRBJ2-1; D not resolved. The CDR3 has 13 amino acids. The V end lost 5 bases, the J end lost 0 bases, and 5 bases lay between the germline ends. Germline V gives CDR1 PRHDT, CDR2 FYEKMQ (reference sequence). CDR3 DNA sequence: TGTGCCAGCAGCGGCGGCTCCTACAATGAGCAGTTCTTC. The encoded protein is CASSGGSYNEQFF.

This sequence joins TRBV27 and TRBJ2-6; possibly TRBD1 for D (6 bases). The germline CDR1 and CDR2 sequences are MNHEY and SMNVEV (reference sequence). V dropped 2 bases and J dropped 2 bases, with 13 bases sitting between them. The CDR3 loop spans 17 amino acids. CDR3: CASSLGVTGTGANVLTF. CDR3 in DNA: TGTGCCAGCAGTTTAGGGGTCACAGGGACTGGGGCCAACGTCCTGACTTTC. The variable domain in full, completed from reference TRBV27 and TRBJ2-6, reads EAQVTQNPRYLITVTGKKLTVTCSQNMNHEYMSWYRQDPGLGLRQIYYSMNVEVTDKGDVPEGYKVSRKEKRNFPLILESPSPNQTSLYFCASSLGVTGTGANVLTFGAGSRLTVL.

The chain employs TRBV25-1 and TRBJ1-2; D ambiguous. The CDR3 is 11 amino acids. The V gene's germline CDR1 is MGHDK and CDR2 SYGVNS. Trimming took off 5 bases at V and 5 bases at J, with 6 bases between the two ends. The CDR3 nucleotides are TGTGCCAGCAGTTCTGGGTATGGCTACACCTTC. Translating it yields CASSSGYGYTF.